This entry lists 20 T cell receptor beta chains sequenced from one sample in a study of blood T cell repertoires in COVID-19 (dated by TCRdb to between 2020 and 2021). The protocol used for the library was the immunoSEQ multiplex PCR assay. TCRdb holds this immuneACCESS table with in-frame rearrangements only. Some clones are missing; in checked studies, unresolved V genes explain under half, and the rest has no known cause. In this sample the table shows roughly 700,000 clones, 90% of which occur a single time. Approximately 0.3% of the sample lies in the top ten. The sample comprised peripheral blood. These receptors were collected from a woman aged 18-29 years with acute or convalescent COVID-19.

The chain combines TRBV27 with TRBJ1-2; 7 positions match TRBD1. The germline V gene has CDR1 MNHEY and CDR2 SMNVEV (reference sequence). Unmatched junction bases numbered 6, after V lost 6 bases and J lost 8 bases. The CDR3 sequence is 12 residues long. The CDR3 DNA follows: TGTGCCAGCAGGCTGACAGGGATCGGCTACACCTTC. Residues: CASRLTGIGYTF.

The chain combines TRBV6-5 with TRBJ2-7; tentatively, D is TRBD2 (6 bases). Trimming pared 7 bases from V and 2 bases from J, leaving 12 bases between. The CDR3 is 13 residues long. Germline V gene lookup returns CDR1 MNHEY and CDR2 SVGAGI. The CDR3 sequence: CASTVAGTYEQYF. CDR3 bases: TGTGCCAGCACAGTTGCGGGGACCTACGAGCAGTACTTC.

V and J are TRBV4-1 and TRBJ1-2, with TRBD1 matching 8 bases. The CDR3 length is 15 residues. With V trimmed by 0 bases and J by 5 bases, 5 bases remained unmatched. Looked up from germline, CDR1 is MGHRA and CDR2 is YSYEKL. The CDR3 DNA follows: TGCGCCAGCAGCCAAGATAGTCAGGGGGCATATGGCTACACCTTC. It translates to CASSQDSQGAYGYTF.

The rearrangement uses TRBV27 and TRBJ2-5; 7 bases line up with TRBD2. Germline assignment: CDR1 MNHEY and CDR2 SMNVEV (reference sequence). Trimming cost V 3 bases and J 2 bases; bases outside gene matches: 3. The CDR3 runs to 14 residues. The CDR3 loop is CASSFTSAQETQYF. CDR3 nucleotides: TGTGCCAGCAGTTTTACTAGCGCTCAAGAGACCCAGTACTTC.

V and J are TRBV6-5 and TRBJ1-2; 7 bases line up with TRBD1. CDR1 and CDR2 from the germline V gene are MNHEY and SVGAGI. V was pared by 2 bases and J by 0 bases, with 6 bases of the junction left unmatched. CDR3 length: 16 residues. In nucleotides, the CDR3 is TGTGCCAGCAGTTACACGGGACAGCAAGCTAACTATGGCTACACCTTC. This translates into CASSYTGQQANYGYTF.

The V gene is TRBV23-1, the J gene TRBJ2-2; a possible D gene is TRBD2 (6 bases). TRBV23-1 is given ORF status, its function remaining uncertain. V lost 1 base and J lost 2, with 14 bases in between. The CDR3 covers 17 residues. CDR3 loop: CASSQFMGGGNTGELFF. The DNA of the CDR3 is TGCGCCAGCAGTCAATTCATGGGGGGAGGAAACACCGGGGAGCTGTTTTTT.

Written as DNA, the CDR3 is TGTGCCAGCAGCTTTCCGAACAGGGTAGTGTACGAGCAGTACTTC. This gives the protein CASSFPNRVVYEQYF. The gene calls are TRBV7-8 and TRBJ2-7, with D possibly matching TRBD1 (6 bases). This CDR3 is built from 15 residues. With 3 bases removed from V and 4 bases from J, the gap between germline ends came to 16 bases. Per the germline V gene, CDR1 is SGHVS and CDR2 is FQNEAQ. Supplemented by reference TRBV7-8 and TRBJ2-7, the full variable domain reads GAGVSQSPRYKVAKRGQDVALRCDPISGHVSLFWYQQALGQGPEFLTYFQNEAQLDKSGLPSDRFFAERPEGSVSTLKIQRTQQEDSAVYLCASSFPNRVVYEQYFGPGTRLTVT.

V is TRBV10-3 and J is TRBJ1-2, with D possibly TRBD1 on 5 matching bases. The CDR3 runs to 14 residues. Trimming took off 10 bases at V and 10 bases at J, with 25 bases between the two ends. Germline CDR1 reads ENHRY; CDR2 reads SYGVKD. CDR3: CATNVEGSGYPYTF. The CDR3 region has the DNA TGTGCCACCAACGTGGAGGGCTCAGGGTATCCCTACACCTTC.

V gene TRBV30 combines with J gene TRBJ2-1; no firm D call. This CDR3 is built from 14 residues. V gave up 0 bases and J gave up 7 bases, with 13 bases separating them. Germline V gene data show CDR1 as GTSNPN and CDR2 as SVGIG (reference sequence). CDR3 in amino acids: CAWSVGVPANEQFF. The DNA of the CDR3 is TGTGCCTGGAGTGTCGGAGTCCCCGCAAATGAGCAGTTCTTC.

The chain recombines TRBV28 with TRBJ1-3; D remains unclear. There are 14 residues in the CDR3. Germline assignment: CDR1 MDHEN and CDR2 SYDVKM. V lost 4 bases, J lost 0 bases, and 7 bases lay in between. CDR3 residues: CASSWAGSGNTIYF. The CDR3 DNA reads TGTGCCAGCAGTTGGGCAGGCTCTGGAAACACCATATATTTT.

About this clone itself: Other DNA variants within this sample encode the same CDR3. V is TRBV12-3 or TRBV12-4 and J is TRBJ1-6; no clear D gene. The CDR3 contains 11 residues. V gave up 5 bases and J gave up 9 bases, with 5 bases separating them. This chain's CDR3 is CASSGGSPLHF. The CDR3 DNA reads TGTGCCAGCAGTGGAGGTTCACCCCTCCACTTT.

The CDR3 is CASSEKRTGGGEQYF. CDR3 nucleotide sequence: TGTGCCAGCAGTGAAAAAAGGACAGGGGGCGGCGAGCAGTACTTC. This chain joins TRBV6-1 and TRBJ2-7; 11 bases are a match to TRBD1. The V gene end was trimmed by 2 bases and the J gene end by 6 bases; junction bases not matched to a gene: 6. Germline V CDR1 and CDR2: MNHNS, SASEGT. This CDR3 contains 15 residues.

The J gene is TRBJ2-6, the V gene TRBV3-1 (or the pseudogene TRBV3-2); tentative D call: TRBD2 (6 bases). Trimming took 7 bases from V and 0 from J, leaving 19 bases between them. The CDR3 sequence is 18 residues long. The germline V gene has CDR1 LGHDT and CDR2 YNNKEL (reference sequence). The CDR3, as DNA: TGTGCCAGCACCCCAGCGGGCGGGGACCTCTCTGGGGCCAACGTCCTGACTTTC. It codes for CASTPAGGDLSGANVLTF.

This sequence joins TRBV2 and TRBJ1-1; 7 bases map to TRBD1. Germline trimming cut 4 bases from V and 5 bases from J; bases unmatched to any gene: 7. The CDR3 covers 14 residues. Germline V CDR1 and CDR2: SNHLY, FYNNEI. The chain's CDR3 is CASSVTGWFTEAFF. DNA for the CDR3: TGTGCCAGCAGTGTGACAGGGTGGTTTACTGAAGCTTTCTTT.

This chain joins TRBV4-1 and TRBJ2-7; D is unresolved. V was pared by 4 bases and J by 5 bases, with 15 bases between. Per germline, CDR1 MGHRA and CDR2 YSYEKL. The CDR3 length is 14 residues. The CDR3 reads CASSRLMEPNEQYF. DNA of the CDR3: TGCGCCAGCAGCCGCCTAATGGAGCCTAACGAGCAGTACTTC.

This rearrangement joins TRBV25-1 to TRBJ1-1; 7 nucleotides line up with TRBD1. J gave up 6 bases and V 3 bases, and 7 bases lay outside the gene matches. CDR1 is MGHDK and CDR2 is SYGVNS in the germline V gene. The CDR3 contains 14 residues. This chain's CDR3 is CASSDTGASAEAFF. The DNA for the CDR3 is TGTGCCAGCAGTGATACAGGGGCCAGCGCTGAAGCTTTCTTT.

The J gene is TRBJ1-1, the V gene TRBV30; possibly TRBD1 for D (6 bases). The V and J ends lost 1 base and 4 bases respectively, with 16 bases between them. The germline gives CDR1 GTSNPN, CDR2 SVGIG (reference sequence). The CDR3 contains 15 residues. The CDR3 spells CAWSGGGFRGTEAFF. The CDR3 nucleotides are TGTGCCTGGAGTGGGGGGGGCTTCCGGGGCACTGAAGCTTTCTTT.

The V gene is TRBV6-5, the J gene TRBJ2-7, with TRBD1 as a possible D gene (6 bases). Trimming took 6 bases from V and 5 from J, leaving 14 bases between them. The CDR3 length is 13 residues. The germline gives CDR1 MNHEY, CDR2 SVGAGI. CDR3 residues: CASRRGGGNEQYF. Here the CDR3 DNA reads TGTGCCAGCAGACGGGGTGGGGGCAACGAGCAGTACTTC.

In its sample, this clone was seen once. The V call is TRBV5-6, the J call TRBJ2-2, with no clear D. The CDR3 consists of 15 residues. Trimming left V 0 bases short and J 1 base short, with 7 bases between. Looked up from germline, CDR1 is SGHDT and CDR2 is YYEEEE. CDR3 in DNA: TGTGCCAGCAGCTTGGACATGTTGAACACCGGGGAGCTGTTTTTT. It translates to CASSLDMLNTGELFF.

The CDR3 reads CASSPSEIRQGGGYTF. In DNA, the CDR3 is TGTGCCAGCAGCCCCTCCGAAATACGACAGGGGGGCGGCTACACCTTC. V usage is TRBV3-1 (or the pseudogene TRBV3-2) and J usage is TRBJ1-2; TRBD1 aligns across 9 bases. From germline, CDR1 is LGHDT and CDR2 YNNKEL (reference sequence). The V segment lost 4 bases and the J segment 8 bases; nucleotides outside the gene matches: 14. The length of the CDR3 is 16 residues.